This T cell receptor beta chain was observed in a study of human T cells and chemical hapten exposure. Across the whole study: Alopecia universalis, totalis or areata was present in patients who were mostly female. TCR yield per sample varied, mainly due to pooled library volumes. Points from the study as a whole: Healthy people's immune response may differ from that of the donors, who had alopecia.

Time point here: patch test 2, 6 weeks after DPC sensitization. Treatment reported: therapeutic diphenylcyclopropenone sensitization with weekly scalp DPC. Comment on this clonotype: Its antigen is unidentified.

TCRdb ran MiXCR on the RACE reads and lists one entry per CDR3 protein. The sample records 84,000 or so distinct CDR3 sequences, about a tenth being singletons. This sample comprised whole blood, obtained in connection with sensitization to the hapten diphenylcyclopropenone (DPC). The TCR sequence derives from a woman aged 25 to 45 with alopecia areata. Some clones in this sample may be carry-over from other donors' samples.

CDR3 residues: CASSSISRDRNTEAFF. CDR3 DNA: TGTGCCAGCAGTTCGATTAGCCGGGACAGGAACACTGAAGCTTTCTTT. J is TRBJ1-1 and V is TRBV6-2 or TRBV6-3; 7 bases agree with TRBD1. The trim removed 4 bases at V and 1 base at J, leaving 9 bases unmatched. The CDR3 runs to 16 residues. CDR1 MNHEY and CDR2 SVGEGT come from the germline V gene.